This entry describes one T cell receptor (beta chain). Its antigen is unknown. The PCR was carried out with 60 Vbeta primers and 13 Jbeta primers. Repertoires were generated with immunoSEQ multiplex PCR, while TCRdb's copy carries only in-frame clones and drops some. This table holds 65,000 to 90,000 clones, 65% to 85% found once. This entry comes from a study of cytomegalovirus exposure and HLA in healthy donors. CDR3 size: 15 residues. From germline, CDR1 is LNHDA and CDR2 SQIVND (reference sequence). V shed 3 bases and J 7 bases; nucleotides not matched to a gene: 8. Overall study findings and caveats: A later examination showed that TCR association rates differed by HLA locus, with DRB1 most and HLA-C fewest. CMV serostatus alone was available as immune exposure information. TCR sequences were mostly rare, though some public TCRs occurred in many donors. Earlier analysis looked at TCR beta V segments, and most were productive about 90% or about 30% of the time.

The chain employs TRBV19 and TRBJ1-5; TRBD1 agrees at 8 bases. Sequenced input: PBMCs. The sequence came from a woman in her thirties or forties in good health and CMV-seropositive. DNA of the CDR3: TGTGCCAGTAGTATCTCAGGGGGCAAGACCCAGCCCCAGCATTTT. It encodes CASSISGGKTQPQHF.